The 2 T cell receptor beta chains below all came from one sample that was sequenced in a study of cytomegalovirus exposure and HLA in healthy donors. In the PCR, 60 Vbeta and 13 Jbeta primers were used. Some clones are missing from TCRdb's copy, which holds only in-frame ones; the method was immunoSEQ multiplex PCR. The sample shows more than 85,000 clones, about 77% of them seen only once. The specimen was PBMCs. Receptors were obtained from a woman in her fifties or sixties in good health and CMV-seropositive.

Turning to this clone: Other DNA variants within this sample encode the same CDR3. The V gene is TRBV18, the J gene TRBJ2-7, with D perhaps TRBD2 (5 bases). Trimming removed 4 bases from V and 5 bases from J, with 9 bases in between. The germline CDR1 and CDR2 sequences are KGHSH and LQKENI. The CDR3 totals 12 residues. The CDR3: CASSRGFDEQYF. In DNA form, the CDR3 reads TGTGCCAGCTCACGAGGGTTCGACGAGCAGTACTTC.

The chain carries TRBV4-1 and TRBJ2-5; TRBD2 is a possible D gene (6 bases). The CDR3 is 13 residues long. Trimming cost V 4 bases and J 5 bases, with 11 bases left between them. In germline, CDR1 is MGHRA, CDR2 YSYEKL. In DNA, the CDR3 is TGCGCCAGCAGCCCTGGGGGGAGGGAGACCCAGTACTTC. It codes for CASSPGGRETQYF.